The 31 T cell receptor beta chains below were found in one sample sequenced in a study of blood T cell repertoires in COVID-19. This table comes from immunoSEQ multiplex PCR, and its TCRdb copy is limited to in-frame clones, with some not included. The table has some 300,000 clones, more than 85% seen once. The sequencing sample was made of PBMCs or T cells enriched from blood (not recorded which). These receptors were obtained from a woman aged 30 to 39 who had been exposed to COVID-19.

This clone appeared a single time. The V call is TRBV4-1, the J call TRBJ1-5; perhaps TRBD1 as D (5 bases). Germline assignment: CDR1 MGHRA and CDR2 YSYEKL. Trimming cost V 1 base and J 0 bases, with 25 bases left between them. The CDR3 is made up of 21 amino acids. This CDR3 is CASSQGLPESPFRDSNQPQHF. As DNA, the CDR3 is TGCGCCAGCAGCCAAGGGCTCCCCGAAAGTCCGTTCAGGGATAGCAATCAGCCCCAGCATTTT.

The chain links TRBV29-1 to TRBJ1-2, with D possibly TRBD1 on 5 matching bases. The CDR3 sequence is 13 residues long. The V end lost 7 bases, the J end lost 6 bases, and 18 bases lay between the germline ends. CDR1 is SQVTM, CDR2 ANQGSEA, per germline. The CDR3 region is CSEWAGQGDGYTF. The CDR3 nucleotides read TGCAGCGAATGGGCCGGGCAGGGTGATGGCTACACCTTC.

The rearrangement joins TRBV7-9 to TRBJ2-2; TRBD1 agrees at 8 bases. After removal of 5 bases from V and 8 bases from J, the junction contained 13 bases not matched to a gene. In germline, CDR1 is SEHNR, CDR2 FQNEAQ (reference sequence). CDR3 length: 16 residues. CDR3 sequence: CASSQGRRGLTGELFF. The CDR3 nucleotides are TGTGCCAGCAGCCAGGGGCGCAGGGGGCTAACGGGGGAGCTGTTTTTT. The full variable domain, in which reference TRBV7-9 and TRBJ2-2 provide the parts outside the CDR3, is DTGVSQNPRHKITKRGQNVTFRCDPISEHNRLYWYRQTLGQGPEFLTYFQNEAQLEKSRLLSDRFSAERPKGSFSTLEIQRTEQGDSAMYLCASSQGRRGLTGELFFGEGSRLTVL.

The chain couples TRBV9 to TRBJ1-1, with TRBD1 as a possible D gene (6 bases). The germline gives CDR1 SGDLS, CDR2 YYNGEE. CDR3 length: 14 amino acids. Trimming pared 5 bases from V and 8 bases from J, leaving 19 bases between. The CDR3 nucleotides are TGTGCCAGCAGGCAGGGGATAGAGAATTCAGAAGCTTTCTTT. Amino acids: CASRQGIENSEAFF.

This clone came up once. The chain combines TRBV5-6 with TRBJ2-1; 7 nucleotides match TRBD1. The CDR3 spans 15 residues. Germline CDR1 is SGHDT and CDR2 is YYEEEE. The V gene end was trimmed by 3 bases and the J gene end by 7 bases; junction bases not matched to a gene: 10. The CDR3 region is CASSWVPGTANEQFF. The CDR3 DNA is TGTGCCAGCAGCTGGGTGCCCGGGACAGCAAATGAGCAGTTCTTC.

The V call is TRBV5-1, the J call TRBJ1-2; TRBD1 is a possible D gene (6 bases). V lost 4 bases and J 3 bases, leaving 16 bases between the germline ends. The CDR3 is made up of 15 amino acids. CDR1 is SGHRS, CDR2 YFSETQ, per germline. Here the CDR3 reads CASSPDSSQYYGYTF. In DNA form, the CDR3 reads TGCGCCAGCAGCCCGGACAGCAGCCAATACTATGGCTACACCTTC.

The rearrangement uses TRBV3-1 (or the pseudogene TRBV3-2) and TRBJ2-1, with TRBD1 as a possible D gene (5 bases). V gave up 4 bases and J gave up 2 bases, with 12 bases separating them. The CDR3 spans 15 residues. CDR1 LGHDT and CDR2 YNNKEL come from the germline V gene (reference sequence). This CDR3 is CASSLFRDTYNEQFF. The CDR3 nucleotides read TGTGCCAGCAGCCTCTTCAGGGATACCTACAATGAGCAGTTCTTC.

The chain couples TRBV6-5 to TRBJ1-6; TRBD1 matches 7 bases. The CDR3 spans 13 residues. Germline V gene sequence: CDR1 MNHEY, CDR2 SVGAGI. J was trimmed by 9 bases and V by 6 bases; bases with no gene match: 5. The CDR3 nucleotides read TGTGCCAGCAGGGGACAGAGGGGTTCACCCCTCCACTTT. Protein sequence: CASRGQRGSPLHF.

This clone has just one count. This chain joins TRBV5-6 and TRBJ1-2; D remains unclear. V shed 4 bases and J shed 0 bases, with 10 bases lying between them. CDR1 is SGHDT and CDR2 is YYEEEE in the germline V gene. The CDR3 is 14 residues long. The CDR3: CASSPGLTNYGYTF. CDR3 in DNA: TGTGCCAGCAGCCCAGGACTCACTAACTATGGCTACACCTTC.

This chain connects TRBV19 to TRBJ1-5, with D hard to call. Germline V gene data show CDR1 as LNHDA and CDR2 as SQIVND (reference sequence). This CDR3 contains 15 residues. Trimming stripped 3 bases from V and 5 bases from J, with 14 bases between. This CDR3 is CASSISQVLYQPQHF. As DNA, the CDR3 is TGTGCCAGTAGTATCTCGCAGGTTCTTTATCAGCCCCAGCATTTT. The entire variable domain, with the rest obtained from reference TRBV19 and TRBJ1-5, is as follows: DGGITQSPKYLFRKEGQNVTLSCEQNLNHDAMYWYRQDPGQGLRLIYYSQIVNDFQKGDIAEGYSVSREKKESFPLTVTSAQKNPTAFYLCASSISQVLYQPQHFGDGTRLSIL.

The chain has TRBV3-1 (or the pseudogene TRBV3-2) and TRBJ1-6; D is undetermined. CDR1 LGHDT and CDR2 YNNKEL come from the germline V gene (reference sequence). The CDR3 is 14 residues long. V was cut by 1 base and J by 6 bases, with 7 bases left in between. The CDR3 DNA follows: TGTGCCAGCAGCCAAGTCAACAGTAATTCACCCCTCCACTTT. This gives the protein CASSQVNSNSPLHF.

The gene calls are TRBV3-1 (or the pseudogene TRBV3-2) and TRBJ2-3, with D uncertain. V was cut by 3 bases and J by 4 bases, with 5 bases left in between. Per the germline V gene, CDR1 is LGHDT and CDR2 is YNNKEL (reference sequence). The CDR3 totals 12 residues. The CDR3 is CASSHGSDTQYF. The CDR3 DNA follows: TGTGCCAGCAGCCACGGGTCAGATACGCAGTATTTT.

The chain employs TRBV27 and TRBJ2-7, with 12 bases fitting TRBD2. Trimming at V came to 4 bases and at J to 2 bases, leaving 6 bases not matched to a gene. The CDR3 covers 16 residues. Germline lookup yields CDR1 MNHEY and CDR2 SMNVEV (reference sequence). The CDR3 DNA sequence: TGTGCCAGCAGTTCCACGCTAGCGGGGGGGACCTACGAGCAGTACTTC. It specifies CASSSTLAGGTYEQYF.

The chain employs TRBV29-1 and TRBJ2-4; TRBD1 is a possible D gene (7 bases). CDR1 and CDR2 from the germline V gene are SQVTM and ANQGSEA. CDR3 length equals 14 residues. Between the trimmed V and J ends, which lost 6 bases and 1 base, there was a span of 13 bases. Here the CDR3 reads CSVAGQSAKNIQYF. The DNA for the CDR3 is TGCAGCGTCGCGGGACAGTCGGCCAAAAACATTCAGTACTTC.

The rearrangement uses TRBV30 and TRBJ2-1; 14 bases agree with TRBD2. The V and J ends lost 5 bases and 15 bases, in that order; junction bases with no gene match: 9. Germline V gives CDR1 GTSNPN, CDR2 SVGIG (reference sequence). This CDR3 has 13 amino acids. CDR3 residues: CAWGGLAGAPRFF. CDR3 DNA sequence: TGTGCCTGGGGGGGACTAGCGGGGGCCCCCCGGTTCTTC. Full variable domain (rest looked up from reference TRBV30 and TRBJ2-1): SQTIHQWPATLVQPVGSPLSLECTVEGTSNPNLYWYRQAAGRGLQLLFYSVGIGQISSEVPQNLSASRPQDRQFILSSKKLLLSDSGFYLCAWGGLAGAPRFFGPGTRLTVL.

J is TRBJ1-2 and V is TRBV18, with 7 bases that match TRBD1. The CDR3 spans 13 residues. Losses at the gene ends were 6 bases for V and 6 bases for J; bases not matched to a gene: 7. Germline values: CDR1 KGHSH, CDR2 LQKENI. The DNA for the CDR3 is TGTGCCAGCTCGTTACAGGGGCACAATGGCTACACCTTC. Protein: CASSLQGHNGYTF.

The chain employs TRBV7-9 and TRBJ2-7; tentatively, D is TRBD1 (6 bases). Germline V gives CDR1 SEHNR, CDR2 FQNEAQ (reference sequence). The CDR3 has 13 amino acids. With 5 bases removed from V and 3 bases from J, the gap between germline ends came to 11 bases. The CDR3: CASSRYRDYEQYF. The DNA of the CDR3 is TGTGCCAGCAGCCGTTACAGGGACTACGAGCAGTACTTC.

This sequence joins TRBV6-5 and TRBJ1-5; 9 bases match TRBD1. Germline V gene sequence: CDR1 MNHEY, CDR2 SVGAGI. This CDR3 has 13 residues. V dropped 6 bases and J dropped 7; count of bases not matched to a gene: 4. CDR3 nucleotides: TGTGCCAGCAGCGAGGACAGGGGACAGCCCCAGCATTTT. Amino acids: CASSEDRGQPQHF.

This sequence joins TRBV11-1 and TRBJ1-2; TRBD1 matches 7 bases. Per the germline V gene, CDR1 is SGHAT and CDR2 is FQDESV (reference sequence). J gave up 4 bases and V 5 bases, and 7 bases lay outside the gene matches. The CDR3 loop spans 14 amino acids. CDR3 nucleotides: TGTGCCAGCAGCCTAACCCGACAGGGCTATGGCTACACCTTC. This sequence encodes CASSLTRQGYGYTF.

This rearrangement joins TRBV19 to TRBJ1-2; 7 nucleotides match TRBD1. After removal of 6 bases from V and 8 bases from J, the junction contained 12 bases not matched to a gene. The CDR3 loop spans 14 amino acids. Germline CDR1 and CDR2: LNHDA and SQIVND (reference sequence). The CDR3 loop is CASRPDPQGGGYTF. As DNA, the CDR3 is TGTGCCAGTAGACCTGACCCTCAGGGGGGCGGCTACACCTTC.

This clone occurred once. The chain employs TRBV5-4 and TRBJ2-3; TRBD2 aligns across 10 bases. V shed 0 bases, J shed 3 bases, and the junction held 4 bases outside the gene matches. The CDR3 covers 16 residues. From germline, CDR1 is SGHNT and CDR2 YYREEE (reference sequence). Here the CDR3 DNA reads TGTGCCAGCAGCTTGGTTCCGACTAGCGGGACAGATACGCAGTATTTT. The encoded protein is CASSLVPTSGTDTQYF.

The chain links TRBV5-4 to TRBJ2-5; 8 nucleotides match TRBD2. The CDR3 is 15 residues long. Trimming cost V 7 bases and J 4 bases; bases outside gene matches: 12. Looked up from germline, CDR1 is SGHNT and CDR2 is YYREEE (reference sequence). CDR3 loop: CASSSPGGPSETQYF. DNA of the CDR3: TGTGCCAGCTCGAGCCCGGGGGGGCCGTCAGAGACCCAGTACTTC.

The gene calls are TRBV24-1 and TRBJ2-2, with D perhaps TRBD1 (6 bases). The CDR3 has 16 residues. Trimming pared 4 bases from V and 7 bases from J, leaving 18 bases between. Germline CDR1 and CDR2: KGHDR and SFDVKD. The CDR3 protein is CATSDPTTGNVGELFF. The DNA of the CDR3 is TGTGCCACCAGTGACCCAACTACAGGGAACGTCGGGGAGCTGTTTTTT.

CDR3 region: CASSQLSGPEQFF. In DNA form, the CDR3 reads TGTGCCAGCAGCCAACTCAGCGGGCCTGAGCAGTTCTTC. The chain employs TRBV3-1 (or the pseudogene TRBV3-2) and TRBJ2-1, with D tentatively TRBD2 (6 bases). The CDR3 has 13 amino acids. The V end was cut by 2 bases, the J end by 9 bases, with 11 bases between. Germline V gene lookup returns CDR1 LGHDT and CDR2 YNNKEL (reference sequence).

V and J are TRBV12-3 or TRBV12-4 and TRBJ2-5; D unclear. The CDR3 extends over 11 amino acids. Between the trimmed V and J ends, which lost 8 bases and 5 bases, there was a span of 9 bases. CDR3 sequence (DNA): TGTGCCAGCGCCCGCCGGGAGACCCAGTACTTC. Encoded protein: CASARRETQYF.

This clone was seen just once. This sequence joins TRBV27 and TRBJ2-3; TRBD1 matches 11 bases. Germline assignment: CDR1 MNHEY and CDR2 SMNVEV (reference sequence). The CDR3 spans 17 residues. V lost 4 bases to trimming and J lost 4 bases; unmatched junction nucleotides: 10. The CDR3 coding sequence is TGTGCCAGCAGTTCACCGGACAGGGGGCTAACGGCAGATACGCAGTATTTT. Translation gives CASSSPDRGLTADTQYF.

The J gene is TRBJ2-5, the V gene TRBV5-1; 16 nucleotides line up with TRBD2. This CDR3 is built from 17 residues. CDR1 is SGHRS and CDR2 is YFSETQ in the germline V gene. Trimming at V came to 1 base and at J to 5 bases, leaving 5 bases not matched to a gene. Here the CDR3 DNA reads TGCGCCAGCAGCTTGAAGGGACTAGCGGGGGGGTGGGAGACCCAGTACTTC. It is translated as CASSLKGLAGGWETQYF.

This chain joins TRBV5-4 and TRBJ2-3, with D possibly TRBD2 on 5 matching bases. V was clipped by 5 bases and J by 4 bases, with 17 bases between them. The CDR3 is 15 residues long. The V gene's germline CDR1 is SGHNT and CDR2 YYREEE (reference sequence). The CDR3 DNA reads as TGTGCCAGCAGGGCCGGGGTAAATAGCGCAGATACGCAGTATTTT. As protein: CASRAGVNSADTQYF.

The chain employs TRBV7-9 and TRBJ2-1; 9 positions match TRBD2. CDR1 is SEHNR and CDR2 is FQNEAQ in the germline V gene (reference sequence). V trimming: 3 bases; J trimming: 9 bases; junction bases outside the gene matches: 9. CDR3 length: 15 residues. DNA of the CDR3: TGTGCCAGCAGCTTCGTCCTAGCGGGGACGAGTGAGCAGTTCTTC. Amino acids: CASSFVLAGTSEQFF.

This clone was counted a single time. The chain is built from TRBV19 and TRBJ1-2; the match to TRBD1 covers 7 bases. CDR3 length equals 16 residues. V gave up 3 bases and J gave up 1 base; unmatched junction bases: 8. Germline V gene lookup returns CDR1 LNHDA and CDR2 SQIVND (reference sequence). In DNA, the CDR3 is TGTGCCAGTAGTATCGGGACAGCCGTAAATAACTATGGCTACACCTTC. Its protein product is CASSIGTAVNNYGYTF.

The chain links TRBV7-6 to TRBJ1-3; 8 nucleotides line up with TRBD1. CDR1 is SGHVS, CDR2 FNYEAQ, per germline. The CDR3 has 19 residues. The V segment lost 5 bases and the J segment 0 bases; nucleotides outside the gene matches: 15. The chain's CDR3 is CASSQEGPDRVYSGNTIYF. Here the CDR3 DNA reads TGTGCCAGCAGCCAAGAGGGCCCGGACAGGGTGTACTCTGGAAACACCATATATTTT.